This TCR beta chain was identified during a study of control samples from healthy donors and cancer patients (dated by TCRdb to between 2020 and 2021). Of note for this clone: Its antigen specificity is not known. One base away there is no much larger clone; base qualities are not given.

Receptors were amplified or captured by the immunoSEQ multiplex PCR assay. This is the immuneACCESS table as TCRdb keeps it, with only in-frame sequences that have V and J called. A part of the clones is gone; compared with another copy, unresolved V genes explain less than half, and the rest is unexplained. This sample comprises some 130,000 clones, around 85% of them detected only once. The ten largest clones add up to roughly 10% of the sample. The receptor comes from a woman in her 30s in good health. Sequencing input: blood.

The CDR3 is CASSLGTVTGELFF. The DNA sequence is given as TGCGCCAGCAGCTTGGGGACTGTCACCGGGGAGCTGTTTTTT. The chain joins TRBV5-1 to TRBJ2-2; TRBD2 is a possible D gene, resting on 5 matching bases. From a lookup of the germline V gene, CDR1 and CDR2 are SGHRS and YFSETQ. The CDR3 numbers 14 residues from cysteine through phenylalanine. This entry keeps only the CDR3 DNA: 42 bases, framed from base 1. Trimming takes 0 bases from V and 4 bases from J, and the germline ends sit 7 bases apart.